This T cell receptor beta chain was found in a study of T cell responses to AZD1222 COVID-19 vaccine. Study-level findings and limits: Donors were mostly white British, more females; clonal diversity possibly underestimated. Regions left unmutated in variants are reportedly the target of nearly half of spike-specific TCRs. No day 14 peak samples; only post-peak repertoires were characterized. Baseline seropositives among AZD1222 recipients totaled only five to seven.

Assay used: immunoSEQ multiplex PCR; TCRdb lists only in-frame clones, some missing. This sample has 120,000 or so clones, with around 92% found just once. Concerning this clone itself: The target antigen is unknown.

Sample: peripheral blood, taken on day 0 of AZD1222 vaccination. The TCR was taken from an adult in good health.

CDR3 protein: CASSSGTSPEQFF. The CDR3 bases are TGTGCCAGCAGCTCCGGGACTAGCCCTGAGCAGTTCTTC. This rearrangement joins TRBV7-3 to TRBJ2-1; 9 bases line up with TRBD2. V lost 4 bases, J lost 9 bases, and 4 bases stayed unmatched. Germline V gene lookup returns CDR1 SGHTA and CDR2 FQGTGA. This CDR3 region has 13 residues.